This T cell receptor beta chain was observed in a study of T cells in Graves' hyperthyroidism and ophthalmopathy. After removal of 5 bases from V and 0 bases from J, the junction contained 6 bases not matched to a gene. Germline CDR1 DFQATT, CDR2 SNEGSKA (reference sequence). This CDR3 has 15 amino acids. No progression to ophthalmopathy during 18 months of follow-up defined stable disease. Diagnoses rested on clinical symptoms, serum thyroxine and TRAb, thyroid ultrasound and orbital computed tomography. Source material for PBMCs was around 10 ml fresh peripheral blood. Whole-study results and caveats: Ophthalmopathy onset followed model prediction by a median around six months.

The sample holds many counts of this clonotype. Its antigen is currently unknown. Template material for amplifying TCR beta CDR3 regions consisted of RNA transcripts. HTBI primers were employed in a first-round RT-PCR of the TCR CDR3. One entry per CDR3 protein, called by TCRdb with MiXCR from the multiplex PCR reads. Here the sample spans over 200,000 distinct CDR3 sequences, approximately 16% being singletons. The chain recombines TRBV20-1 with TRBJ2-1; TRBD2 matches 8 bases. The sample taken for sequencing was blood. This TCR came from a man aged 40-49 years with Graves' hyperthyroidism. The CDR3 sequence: CSASRAGVSYNEQFF. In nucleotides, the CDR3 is TGCAGTGCTTCCCGAGCGGGGGTCTCCTACAATGAGCAGTTCTTC.